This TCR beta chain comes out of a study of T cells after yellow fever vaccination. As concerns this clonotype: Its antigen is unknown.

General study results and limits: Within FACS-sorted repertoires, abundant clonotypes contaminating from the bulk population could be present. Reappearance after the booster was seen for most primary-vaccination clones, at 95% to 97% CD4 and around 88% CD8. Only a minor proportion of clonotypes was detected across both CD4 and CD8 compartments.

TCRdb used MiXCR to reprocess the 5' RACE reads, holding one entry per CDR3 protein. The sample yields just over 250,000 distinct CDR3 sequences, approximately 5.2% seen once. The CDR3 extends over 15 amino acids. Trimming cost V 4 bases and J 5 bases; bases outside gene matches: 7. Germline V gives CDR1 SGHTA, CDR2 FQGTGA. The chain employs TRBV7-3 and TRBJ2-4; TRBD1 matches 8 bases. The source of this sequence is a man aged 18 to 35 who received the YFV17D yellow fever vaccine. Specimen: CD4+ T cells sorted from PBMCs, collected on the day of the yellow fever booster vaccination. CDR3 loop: CASSSTGAKENIQYF. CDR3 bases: TGTGCCAGCAGCTCGACAGGGGCTAAGGAAAACATTCAGTACTTC.